This note documents a single T cell receptor (beta chain) sequence. Its antigen specificity is not known. One base away there is no much larger clone; base qualities are not given. The cohort was made up of approximately 670 healthy bone marrow donors. At the time of sampling, every cohort member was nominally healthy, though immune exposures that went unrecorded were likely present. The donor tested CMV seropositive and was one of the 289 seropositive cohort members. A peripheral blood sample was provided by each donor, and peripheral blood mononuclear cells were used for TCR beta sequencing. Genomic DNA extraction from the blood cell samples was performed with the Qiagen DNeasy Blood Extraction Kit. Libraries were constructed by the immunoSEQ multiplex PCR assay. A mixture of 60 forward primers for TCR Vbeta segments and 13 reverse primers for TCR Jbeta segments was used in the multiplex PCR. The CDR3 region of rearranged TCR beta genes was amplified from genomic DNA with a multiplex PCR assay. Amplified TCR beta libraries were sequenced as 87-base-pair reads on the Illumina HiSeq System. The source study handled its data this way. A later analysis tallied about 77 million unique TCR beta chains across the 550 to 850 repertoires, and 10 million to 11 million of those chains were shared by two or more donors. A nearest-neighbor algorithm error-corrected the raw reads and collapsed the reads into unique sequences, merging closely related sequences to remove PCR and sequencing errors. V, D and J gene segments were assigned by aligning CDR3 sequences to IMGT reference sequences. For a sequence to be retained, a match of at least six nucleotides was required to both a V gene segment and a J gene segment. A rearrangement counted as productive if the CDR3 had no stop codons and remained in frame with V and J, and every other rearrangement counted as non-productive. CDR3 was defined according to IMGT convention as the region running from the second conserved V-encoded cysteine to the conserved J-encoded phenylalanine. The earlier analysis of 500 to 750 of the donors excluded any sequence lacking an unambiguous match to a single V gene segment. In an earlier analysis of approximately 590 of the donors, V segments were called functional above 56.7% productive rearrangements and were called segregating when the between-donor standard deviation exceeded 5%. A statistical classification framework was developed to diagnose cytomegalovirus status using the catalog of TCR beta chain sequences. In a later analysis, V and J genes were assigned by comparing TCR nucleotide sequences against IMGT/GENE-DB human TR gene sequences. Using the TCRdist pipeline, a later analysis assigned CDR3 sequences along with most-parsimonious VDJ recombination scenarios. A later analysis defined each TCR beta chain by its CDR3 amino acid sequence plus V-gene family, and excluded reads lacking a unique V-gene family. As a way to deal with suspected cross-contamination and a sequencing artifact, a later analysis dropped 450 to 700 nucleotide sequences that were highly shared and had low generation probability. In a later analysis, a clonal expansion index was calculated for each public chain from normalized within-repertoire ranks of inferred template counts. In a later analysis, generation probabilities were computed using a VDJ recombination model fitted to out-of-frame rearrangements, and the results were checked against IGoR. In a later analysis, hypergeometric tests were used to score TCR-TCR, TCR-HLA and TCR-CMV co-occurrence, with a repertoire-size bias correction applied to TCR pairs. False discovery rates were estimated in a later analysis by permuting HLA or CMV assignments 20 times. In a later analysis, co-occurring TCRs were grouped using DBSCAN, with TCRdist sequence similarity added in when clustering inside HLA-allele-positive subsets. For co-occurrence clustering, repertoires with fewer than 30,000 or more than 120,000 public chains were excluded, along with several repertoires with anomalous nucleotide sharing. The clones in this table, taken by TCRdb from immuneACCESS, are in-frame only. Not every clone is retained; where verified, under half of the shortfall comes from an unresolved V gene, and the cause of the rest is unknown. Clone size and the V and J calls come from that table; the DNA yielded D and trimming. This sample is represented by approximately 95,000 clones; under 85% of them were singletons. The ten largest clones add up to about 4% of the sample.

Deletion took 6 bases off V and 4 bases off J, with a span of 16 bases between the germline ends. Per the germline V gene, MGHRA is the CDR1 and YSYEKL is the CDR2. Reading from cysteine to phenylalanine, the CDR3 counts 15 amino acids. Just CDR3 DNA is preserved here, 45 bases in frame from base 1. The sample comes from a study of cytomegalovirus exposure and HLA in healthy donors (dated by TCRdb to about 2017). With respect to the entire study: In an earlier analysis of roughly 500 of the donors, around 290 Gb of sequence data and about 110 million unique TCR beta sequences from 150 million to 200 million T cells were reported. Every discovery cohort repertoire had been produced on one sequencing platform. The aim of the study was to test whether cataloging public T cell receptors could identify signatures of past pathogen exposure. Because of strong linkage in the cohort, five DR-DQ haplotypes were treated as single units for association and clustering. An earlier analysis of several hundred of the donors applied high-throughput TCR beta sequencing to assess whether each TCR beta V gene segment acted as functional or pseudogenic. An early release covering roughly 640 HLA-typed donors comprised approximately 300 gigabases of sequencing data and tens of millions of unique TCR sequences. Class I and class II HLA loci were covered by the typing at four-digit resolution. The study profiled the T cell repertoires of 550 to 700 subjects by immunosequencing and related them to cytomegalovirus serostatus. Besides the first cohort of 666 subjects, a separate validation cohort made up of roughly 130 different subjects was used. Typing coverage differed by locus: A, B, C, DRB1 and DQB1 were typed in roughly 629-640 donors, DQA1 in about 500, DPA1 in 606, and DPB1 in around 440. The genetic ancestry cluster associated with self-reported Caucasian donors included 81% of the roughly 360 genotyped donors. Alongside the repertoire data, information on donor age, sex, ethnicity and CMV serostatus was compiled. Across around 400 genotyped donors of the cohort, an average of about 240,000 unique TCR beta nucleotide sequences per donor were sequenced, and 15% to 20% of those sequences were non-productive. A later genetic analysis used genome-wide SNP genotypes for about three fifths of the 666 donors, treating that subset as a discovery cohort. To predict cytomegalovirus infection status, the study combined high-throughput TCR immunosequencing, statistical association of individual TCRs with disease status, and machine learning. The later analysis used no new phenotypic data to find candidate immune exposures, relying instead on TCR beta sequences and their occurrence across donors. In a later analysis, previously published TCR beta repertoires from 550 to 750 donors were re-analyzed and high-resolution HLA genotyping was added so that TCR occurrence patterns could be studied. General conclusions and limits of the study: Cytomegalovirus status was reported to be diagnosed by the classifier with high specificity and sensitivity in both the original and validation cohorts. It was suggested by the authors that the approach could potentially be generalized to other disease states and immunological phenotypes. In a later genetic analysis, fewer N-insertions in productive TCRs were reported among donors in an Asian-associated ancestry cluster than the roughly 700-donor mean. In this cohort, only TCR beta chains were sequenced, and detectable features were limited by the absence of alpha or paired-chain data. In a later analysis, over 15,000 TCR beta sequences were associated with specific HLA alleles at a false discovery rate of 0.05. Three of the identified cytomegalovirus-associated TCR beta chains were confirmed in vitro to be specific for cytomegalovirus antigens. A later analysis found that HLA-associated TCR beta chains were more clonally expanded and had lower generation probabilities than equally common non-associated chains. Because some donors lacked HLA typing at each locus, the association tests relied only on the typed subset. A later genetic analysis associated a missense DCLRE1C variant with V-gene and J-gene trimming of TCR beta chains, and an independent cohort replicated the association. While some public TCRs were present in many individuals, most TCR sequences turned up only very rarely across donors. Because counts were too low, under 20 rarely observed V segments, including chromosome 9 orphons, were left out of the earlier analysis of several hundred of the donors. For the cohort, immune exposure information was limited to CMV serostatus. A further reported finding was that TCR beta sequences accurately predicted the HLA-A and HLA-B alleles for most subjects in the first cohort. A cluster of highly shared sequence variants was judged likely to be a technical artifact of the sequencing pipeline. Most CMV-associated TCR beta chains appeared to be HLA-restricted in a later analysis, and the HLA associations seemed to be driven largely by CMV exposure. Several of the top co-occurrence clusters appeared to be linked to parvovirus B19, influenza, CMV and Epstein-Barr virus, according to a later analysis. Broadly in line with IMGT annotations, most TCR beta V segments showed up in productive rearrangements about 87% or about 30% of the time in an earlier analysis of roughly 590 of the donors. Some IMGT-functional V segments, including TRBV6-2 and TRBV6-3, could not be told apart with the 87-base-pair reads, so those segments were excluded. Strong co-occurrence of HLA alleles, especially DR and DQ, made assigning TCR associations to individual alleles difficult. In a later analysis, the rate of TCR association differed among HLA loci, with DRB1 alleles having the most associated TCRs and HLA-C alleles having the fewest. The presence/absence analyses assumed that sequencing depth was roughly uniform across donors, and that assumption may not be true. In the study, 150 to 200 TCR beta chains were listed as associated with cytomegalovirus. Correlated functional status among segregating V segments might reflect linkage disequilibrium, but an unknown experimental factor could not be ruled out.

Sequencing was performed on PBMCs. The source is a woman in her 40s in good health and CMV-seropositive. The chain is made from TRBV4-1 and TRBJ1-5, with the D gene uncertain. The sequenced DNA: TGCGCCAGCAGGCGGGTGGAGGGAAAAAATCAGCCCCAGCATTTT. Its protein is CASRRVEGKNQPQHF.